A single sample gave rise to the 24 T cell receptor beta chains below, sequenced in a study of T cells after yellow fever vaccination. Each CDR3 protein gets one entry after TCRdb re-called the 5' RACE reads with MiXCR. Here the sample spans some 300,000 distinct CDR3 sequences, around 10% being singletons. The source material was CD4+ T cells sorted from PBMCs, sampled 5 days after the yellow fever booster vaccination. The receptors were gathered from a young man who received the YFV17D yellow fever vaccine.

This clonotype was detected only a few times. The chain uses TRBV4-3 and TRBJ2-1; D might be TRBD2 (6 bases). V lost 0 bases, J lost 2 bases, and 8 bases lay in between. Germline V gene sequence: CDR1 LGHNA, CDR2 YSLEER. The CDR3 is 15 amino acids. The CDR3 reads CASSQDSGAYNEQFF. CDR3 DNA: TGCGCCAGCAGCCAAGATAGCGGTGCCTACAATGAGCAGTTCTTC.

In this sample, this clonotype turned up a few times. The chain couples TRBV20-1 to TRBJ1-2; a weak D match, TRBD1 (6 bases). This CDR3 contains 13 residues. V was pared by 4 bases and J by 3 bases, with 12 bases between. CDR1 and CDR2 (germline): DFQATT, SNEGSKA (reference sequence). The CDR3 loop is CSANQGLDYGYTF. CDR3 DNA sequence: TGCAGTGCTAATCAGGGGCTCGACTATGGCTACACCTTC.

This sequence joins TRBV7-2 and TRBJ1-1; D unclear. Germline lookup yields CDR1 SGHTA and CDR2 FQGNSA. Trimming removed 8 bases from V and 0 bases from J, with 10 bases in between. This CDR3 spans 13 amino acids. The DNA for the CDR3 is TGTGCCAGCCTAAACCAGATGAACACTGAAGCTTTCTTT. It specifies CASLNQMNTEAFF.

This clonotype was observed a few times. CDR3 sequence: CASSIRSGTGHYNEQFF. CDR3 coding DNA: TGTGCCAGTAGTATCCGCTCCGGGACAGGGCACTACAATGAGCAGTTCTTC. V gene TRBV19 combines with J gene TRBJ2-1; TRBD1 agrees at 9 bases. CDR1 is LNHDA and CDR2 is SQIVND in the germline V gene (reference sequence). V trimming: 3 bases; J trimming: 3 bases; junction bases outside the gene matches: 9. The CDR3 has 17 amino acids.

In this sample, this clonotype turned up many times. CDR3 sequence (DNA): TGCAGCGTTCGTTCGAAGGCAGATACGCAGTATTTT. It encodes CSVRSKADTQYF. This sequence joins TRBV29-1 and TRBJ2-3; the D is unclear. Germline CDR1 and CDR2: SQVTM and ANQGSEA. V gave up 5 bases and J gave up 4 bases, with 10 bases separating them. The CDR3 spans 12 residues.

The chain carries TRBV20-1 and TRBJ2-5; D is tentatively TRBD1 or TRBD2 (5 bases each). CDR3 length equals 11 residues. V gave up 6 bases and J gave up 5 bases, with 10 bases separating them. Germline V lookup: CDR1 DFQATT, CDR2 SNEGSKA (reference sequence). CDR3 region: CSAQGGETQYF. Here the CDR3 DNA reads TGCAGTGCCCAGGGCGGGGAGACCCAGTACTTC.

The chain has TRBV7-9 and TRBJ1-2; tentative D call: TRBD1 (6 bases). CDR3 length: 16 residues. Per germline, CDR1 SEHNR and CDR2 FQNEAQ (reference sequence). V lost 6 bases to trimming and J lost 2 bases, with 19 bases between them. The CDR3 bases are TGTGCCAGCAGTTTACACCAACTACAGGGAAACTATGGCTACACCTTC. Its translation: CASSLHQLQGNYGYTF.

This clonotype was seen a handful of times. J is TRBJ2-2 and V is TRBV30; the D gene is possibly TRBD1 (6 bases). Between the trimmed V and J ends, which lost 5 bases and 1 base, there was a span of 17 bases. Germline values: CDR1 GTSNPN, CDR2 SVGIG (reference sequence). The CDR3 runs to 16 residues. The CDR3 loop reads CAWSISGTKNTGELFF. The CDR3 DNA reads TGTGCCTGGTCGATATCCGGGACAAAGAACACCGGGGAGCTGTTTTTT.

The V gene is TRBV18, the J gene TRBJ1-5; D uncertain. In germline, CDR1 is KGHSH, CDR2 LQKENI. This CDR3 is built from 15 residues. V shed 3 bases and J shed 5 bases, with 14 bases lying between them. The CDR3 coding sequence is TGTGCCAGCTCACCCCGGGCATCTCTGTATCAGCCCCAGCATTTT. This translates into CASSPRASLYQPQHF.

For the CDR3, the DNA is TGTGCCAGCAGCTGGGGGGGACCCCCATCCCAGGGAAAACTGTTTTTT. It specifies CASSWGGPPSQGKLFF. The chain links TRBV27 to TRBJ1-4; the D gene is possibly TRBD1 (5 bases). From germline, CDR1 is MNHEY and CDR2 SMNVEV (reference sequence). The CDR3 spans 16 residues. V was clipped by 6 bases and J by 10 bases, with 24 bases between them.

Only a few counts were recorded for this clonotype. The V and J genes are TRBV6-4 and TRBJ2-1, with a weak D call TRBD1 (6 bases). V lost 8 bases to trimming and J lost 11 bases, with 10 bases between them. Germline V gives CDR1 MRHNA, CDR2 SNTAGT. This CDR3 region has 10 residues. The CDR3 DNA follows: TGTGCCAGCTCAGGGGAAAAGCAGTTCTTC. Translated, it gives CASSGEKQFF.

This clonotype was seen a handful of times. V is TRBV20-1 and J is TRBJ2-7, with D possibly matching TRBD2 (6 bases). Germline V lookup: CDR1 DFQATT, CDR2 SNEGSKA (reference sequence). The V end was cut by 6 bases, the J end by 5 bases, with 20 bases between. This CDR3 contains 14 residues. CDR3 region: CSAEEGLNGNEQYF. The CDR3 nucleotides read TGCAGTGCCGAGGAGGGGCTAAATGGCAACGAGCAGTACTTC.

The V call is TRBV7-9, the J call TRBJ2-3; 8 bases line up with TRBD2. The germline V gene has CDR1 SEHNR and CDR2 FQNEAQ (reference sequence). The CDR3 loop spans 14 amino acids. Germline trimming cut 7 bases from V and 4 bases from J; bases unmatched to any gene: 7. CDR3 DNA sequence: TGTGCCAGCATCCAGACGGGAGGGTCAGATACGCAGTATTTT. This gives the protein CASIQTGGSDTQYF.

This clonotype was seen many times. The chain has TRBV10-1 and TRBJ2-7; TRBD1 matches 12 bases. V dropped 6 bases and J dropped 5; count of bases not matched to a gene: 5. The CDR3 loop spans 14 amino acids. Germline values: CDR1 WNHNN, CDR2 SYGVQD (reference sequence). CDR3 sequence (DNA): TGCGCCAGCAGGCCCGGGACAGGGGGCCACGAGCAGTACTTC. This codes for CASRPGTGGHEQYF.

The rearrangement links TRBV20-1 to TRBJ1-1, with D possibly being TRBD1 (6 bases). Trimming took off 6 bases at V and 8 bases at J, with 16 bases between the two ends. From germline, CDR1 is DFQATT and CDR2 SNEGSKA (reference sequence). This CDR3 is 12 amino acids long. For the CDR3, the DNA is TGCAGTGCGGAGCGGAGGGGGACAGAAGCTTTCTTT. It specifies CSAERRGTEAFF.

This clonotype was seen a handful of times. The chain carries TRBV7-2 and TRBJ1-1; 8 bases match TRBD1. V dropped 5 bases and J dropped 5; count of bases not matched to a gene: 7. CDR1 and CDR2 (germline): SGHTA, FQGNSA. This CDR3 comprises 14 residues. In nucleotides, the CDR3 is TGTGCCAGCAGCCCAGGGACAGGTCATACTGAAGCTTTCTTT. It is translated as CASSPGTGHTEAFF.

The chain combines TRBV28 with TRBJ2-7; 10 nucleotides agree with TRBD2. Germline CDR1 and CDR2: MDHEN and SYDVKM. With V trimmed by 7 bases and J by 4 bases, 7 bases remained unmatched. This CDR3 has 14 amino acids. The CDR3 loop reads CASTSGGAQYEQYV. DNA for the CDR3: TGTGCCAGCACGAGCGGGGGGGCCCAGTACGAGCAGTACGTC.

This clonotype was seen more than once but under ten times. The chain couples TRBV5-1 to TRBJ2-3; D call uncertain. Between the trimmed V and J ends, which lost 4 bases and 6 bases, there was a span of 12 bases. The CDR3 is made up of 13 amino acids. Germline V lookup: CDR1 SGHRS, CDR2 YFSETQ. The CDR3 DNA reads TGCGCCAGCAGCGATGATGCGCAGGATACGCAGTATTTT. Translated, it gives CASSDDAQDTQYF.

Many counts were recorded for this clonotype. The gene calls are TRBV7-2 and TRBJ1-1; 8 positions match TRBD1. This CDR3 is 13 amino acids long. Germline trimming cut 8 bases from V and 4 bases from J; bases unmatched to any gene: 6. Looked up from germline, CDR1 is SGHTA and CDR2 is FQGNSA. CDR3 loop: CASRSQGGTEAFF. CDR3 bases: TGTGCCAGCCGCTCACAGGGGGGCACTGAAGCTTTCTTT.

This chain links TRBV7-9 with TRBJ2-5, with a tentative D call TRBD1 (6 bases). This CDR3 region has 15 residues. CDR1 and CDR2 (germline): SEHNR, FQNEAQ (reference sequence). V lost 5 bases to trimming and J lost 3 bases, with 16 bases between them. Here the CDR3 DNA reads TGTGCCAGCAGCGCAGACTGGCAGGGGAAAGAGACCCAGTACTTC. This sequence encodes CASSADWQGKETQYF.

This rearrangement joins TRBV5-5 to TRBJ2-7; D ambiguous. The CDR3 is made up of 16 amino acids. From germline, CDR1 is SGHKS and CDR2 YYEKEE (reference sequence). V dropped 0 bases and J dropped 2 bases, with 15 bases sitting between them. The CDR3 DNA reads TGTGCCAGCAGCTTGGCAGCAAGCCCCCGAACCTACGAGCAGTACGTC. Residues: CASSLAASPRTYEQYV.

J is TRBJ1-6 and V is TRBV7-6; 9 nucleotides align to TRBD1. Germline CDR1 reads SGHVS; CDR2 reads FNYEAQ. This CDR3 comprises 14 residues. Trimming removed 6 bases from V and 8 bases from J; junction bases left unmatched: 5. The CDR3 protein is CASRGTGRDSPLHF. CDR3 in DNA: TGTGCCAGCAGGGGGACAGGGCGAGATTCACCCCTCCACTTT.

Points on this clonotype: At one end, the junction sequence differs from germline, possibly due to a read error. CDR3 protein: CASGQEGRHNEQFF. As DNA, the CDR3 is TGCGCCAGCGGCCAAGAAGGGAGGCACAATGAGCAGTTCTTC. The V gene is TRBV4-3, the J gene TRBJ2-1, with D possibly matching TRBD2 (6 bases). The CDR3 is 14 residues long. CDR1 and CDR2 (germline): LGHNA, YSLEER.

The rearrangement links TRBV6-5 to TRBJ1-6, with 9 bases lining up with TRBD1. CDR3 size: 14 residues. Unmatched junction bases numbered 0, after V lost 6 bases and J lost 3 bases. Per germline, CDR1 MNHEY and CDR2 SVGAGI. The CDR3 DNA reads as TGTGCCAGCAGGGGACAGGGCTATAATTCACCCCTCCACTTT. Encoded protein: CASRGQGYNSPLHF.